Following are 8 T cell receptor beta chains from one sample sequenced in a study of CXCR4 blockade with PD-1 therapy in pancreatic cancer. Sequenced by immunoSEQ multiplex PCR; TCRdb stores in-frame clones only, minus some. Among about 3,600 clones listed, more than 35% were seen once. The sequencing input was tumor tissue. These TCRs come from a human donor with pancreatic ductal adenocarcinoma.

V gene TRBV9 combines with J gene TRBJ1-1; no clear D. V was pared by 5 bases and J by 6 bases, with 17 bases between. Germline values: CDR1 SGDLS, CDR2 YYNGEE. The CDR3 has 14 residues. CDR3 sequence reads: CASSEFRGSAEAFF. The CDR3 DNA is TGTGCCAGCAGTGAATTTCGGGGTAGCGCTGAAGCTTTCTTT.

The chain combines TRBV5-1 with TRBJ1-1; D is undetermined. Germline CDR1 SGHRS, CDR2 YFSETQ. V dropped 0 bases and J dropped 2 bases, with 11 bases sitting between them. The CDR3 runs to 15 residues. The CDR3 DNA is TGCGCCAGCAGCTTGGAAGACATTTTTAACACTGAAGCTTTCTTT. Its protein product is CASSLEDIFNTEAFF. The variable domain in full, with the rest retrieved from reference TRBV5-1 and TRBJ1-1, is KAGVTQTPRYLIKTRGQQVTLSCSPISGHRSVSWYQQTPGQGLQFLFEYFSETQRNKGNFPGRFSGRQFSNSRSEMNVSTLELGDSALYLCASSLEDIFNTEAFFGQGTRLTVV.

The gene calls are TRBV19 and TRBJ1-5; D gene uncertain. Germline CDR1 and CDR2: LNHDA and SQIVND (reference sequence). The CDR3 covers 12 residues. Trimming stripped 3 bases from V and 9 bases from J, with 9 bases between. CDR3 DNA sequence: TGTGCCAGTAGTATGGGGATATGGCCCCAGCATTTT. This translates into CASSMGIWPQHF.

The chain joins TRBV19 to TRBJ1-3; D gene unclear. The CDR3 runs to 15 residues. The germline V and J ends were trimmed by 7 bases and 4 bases, with 17 bases remaining between them. Per germline, CDR1 LNHDA and CDR2 SQIVND (reference sequence). The CDR3 region has the DNA TGTGCCAGTATGGCAGGCTCATCCGGAGGAAACACCATATATTTT. This sequence encodes CASMAGSSGGNTIYF.

The chain carries TRBV14 and TRBJ1-1; D not resolved. Trimming stripped 0 bases from V and 11 bases from J, with 13 bases between. This CDR3 region has 13 residues. In germline, CDR1 is SGHDN, CDR2 FVKESK. The chain's CDR3 is CASSQEGGTPAFF. For the CDR3, the DNA is TGTGCCAGCAGCCAAGAGGGCGGAACACCGGCTTTCTTT. Full variable domain (outside the CDR3, taken from reference TRBV14 and TRBJ1-1): EAGVTQFPSHSVIEKGQTVTLRCDPISGHDNLYWYRRVMGKEIKFLLHFVKESKQDESGMPNNRFLAERTGGTYSTLKVQPAELEDSGVYFCASSQEGGTPAFFGQGTRLTVV.

The chain joins TRBV29-1 to TRBJ2-7; tentatively, D is TRBD1 (6 bases). CDR1 SQVTM and CDR2 ANQGSEA come from the germline V gene. The CDR3 is 14 amino acids. Trimming stripped 6 bases from V and 4 bases from J, with 19 bases between. CDR3 nucleotide sequence: TGCAGCGTAAGAGCACAGGGTTTGTATTACGAGCAGTACTTC. Translated: CSVRAQGLYYEQYF.

This clone was seen a few times. CDR3 region: CASSGGGQMNTEAFF. CDR3 DNA: TGTGCCAGCAGCGGTGGGGGACAGATGAACACTGAAGCTTTCTTT. This chain connects TRBV7-6 to TRBJ1-1; 7 nucleotides match TRBD1. The ends lost 5 bases at V and 0 bases at J; junction bases unmatched: 6. The CDR3 covers 15 residues. From germline, CDR1 is SGHVS and CDR2 FNYEAQ. The whole variable domain, remainder taken from reference TRBV7-6 and TRBJ1-1, is GAGVSQSPRYKVTKRGQDVALRCDPISGHVSLYWYRQALGQGPEFLTYFNYEAQQDKSGLPNDRFSAERPEGSISTLTIQRTEQRDSAMYRCASSGGGQMNTEAFFGQGTRLTVV.

CDR3 DNA sequence: TGCAGCGTCGACACAGGGGCTGGGGATAATGAAAAACTGTTTTTT. Encoded protein: CSVDTGAGDNEKLFF. J is TRBJ1-4 and V is TRBV29-1, with 7 bases matching TRBD1. CDR3 length: 15 amino acids. Trimming removed 6 bases from V and 4 bases from J; junction bases left unmatched: 11. Germline V lookup: CDR1 SQVTM, CDR2 ANQGSEA.